This T cell receptor beta chain is from a study of shared clonotypes between healthy human individuals. The germline V gene encodes CDR1 SGHTA and CDR2 FQGNSA. The V gene end was trimmed by 6 bases and the J gene end by 3 bases; junction bases not matched to a gene: 13. The CDR3 has 16 residues. Donors were healthy HIV-negative adults without recent acute infections or vaccinations. Sequencing used immunoSEQ multiplex PCR; TCRdb keeps in-frame clones, though not all of them. The sample includes more than 450,000 clones, approximately 79% of them seen just once. The chain combines TRBV7-2 with TRBJ1-2; TRBD1 matches 7 bases. Sequencing was done on a sample of PBMCs. This clonotype was obtained from a woman aged 35 to 49 in good health. Some clones in this sample may be carry-over from other donors' samples. The CDR3: CASSPRPTGAHYGYTF. The CDR3 nucleotides read TGTGCCAGCAGTCCAAGGCCAACAGGGGCGCACTATGGCTACACCTTC.